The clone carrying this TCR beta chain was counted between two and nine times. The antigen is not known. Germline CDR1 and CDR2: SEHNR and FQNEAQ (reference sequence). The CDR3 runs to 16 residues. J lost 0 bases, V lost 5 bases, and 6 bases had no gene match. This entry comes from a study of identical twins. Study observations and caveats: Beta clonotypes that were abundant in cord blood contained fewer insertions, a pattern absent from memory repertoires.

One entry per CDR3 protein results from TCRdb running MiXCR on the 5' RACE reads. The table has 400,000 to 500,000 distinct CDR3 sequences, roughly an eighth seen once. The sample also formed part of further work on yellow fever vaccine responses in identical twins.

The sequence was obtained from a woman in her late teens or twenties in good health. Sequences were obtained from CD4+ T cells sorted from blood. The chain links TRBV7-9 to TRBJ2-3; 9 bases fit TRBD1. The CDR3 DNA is TGTGCCAGCAGCACCCTACAGGGGGCTAGCACAGATACGCAGTATTTT. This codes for CASSTLQGASTDTQYF.